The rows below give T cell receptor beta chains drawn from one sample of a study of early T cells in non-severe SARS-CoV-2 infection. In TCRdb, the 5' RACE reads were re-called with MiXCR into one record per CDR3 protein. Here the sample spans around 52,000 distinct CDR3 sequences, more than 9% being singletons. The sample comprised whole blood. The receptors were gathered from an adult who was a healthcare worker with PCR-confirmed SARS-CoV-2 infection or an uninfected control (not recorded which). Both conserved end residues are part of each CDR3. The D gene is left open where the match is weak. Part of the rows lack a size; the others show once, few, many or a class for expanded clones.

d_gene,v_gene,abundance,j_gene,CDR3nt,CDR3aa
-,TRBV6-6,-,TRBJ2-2,TGTGCCAGCAGTTACCTGCCGTTCCGGCCCGACCTCATTAACACCGGGGAGCTGTTTTTT,CASSYLPFRPDLINTGELFF
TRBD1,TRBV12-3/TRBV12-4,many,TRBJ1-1,TGTGCCAGCAGTTTACGGACAGGGAACACTGAAGCTTTCTTT,CASSLRTGNTEAFF
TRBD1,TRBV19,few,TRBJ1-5,TGTGCCAGTACCCTGGACAGGGGGCCTCAGCCCCAGCATTTT,CASTLDRGPQPQHF
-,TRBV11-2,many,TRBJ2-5,TGTGCCAGCAGCTTACCCCCACAAGAGACCCAGTACTTC,CASSLPPQETQYF
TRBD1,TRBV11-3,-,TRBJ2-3,TGTGCCAGCAGCCTTGGACAGGGGGGCGCAGATACGCAGTATTTT,CASSLGQGGADTQYF
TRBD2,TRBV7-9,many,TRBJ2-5,TGTGCCAGCAGCAGTGGACTAGCGGTCCAGGAGACCCAGTACTTC,CASSSGLAVQETQYF
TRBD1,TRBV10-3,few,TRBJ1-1,TGTGCCATCAGCCTAGGACAGGGCTCTGAAGCTTTCTTT,CAISLGQGSEAFF
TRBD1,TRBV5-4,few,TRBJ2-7,TGTGCCAGCAGCCGACCGGGACAGGGCCTCTCCTACGAGCAGTACTTC,CASSRPGQGLSYEQYF
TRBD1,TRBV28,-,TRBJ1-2,TGTGCCAGCAGTCCCCAGGGGGCGGGTGGCTACACCTTC,CASSPQGAGGYTF
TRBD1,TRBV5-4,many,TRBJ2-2,TGTGCCAGCAGCAATGATCGACAGGGCGGGCTGTTTTTT,CASSNDRQGGLFF
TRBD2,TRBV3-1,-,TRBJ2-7,TGTGCCAGCAGCCGGCGGGGGGATAACGAGCAGTACTTC,CASSRRGDNEQYF
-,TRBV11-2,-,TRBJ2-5,TGTGCCAGCAGCTTAGGGGCCGCCCTGCCGATGGAGACCCAGTACTTC,CASSLGAALPMETQYF
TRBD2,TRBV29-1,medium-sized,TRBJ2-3,TGCAGCGCCCATCCGGGACTAGCGGCAGATACGCAGTATTTT,CSAHPGLAADTQYF
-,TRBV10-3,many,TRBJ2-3,TGTGCCATCAGTTACCCGGTGGCTAGCGATACCACAGATACGCAGTATTTT,CAISYPVASDTTDTQYF
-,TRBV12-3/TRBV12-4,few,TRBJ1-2,TGTGCCAGCAGTTTAACGGGGAGCTATGGCTACACCTTC,CASSLTGSYGYTF
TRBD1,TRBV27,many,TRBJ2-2,TGTGCCAGCAGTTTATCGGTATGGGTTGGACAGGCGAACACCGGGGAGCTGTTTTTT,CASSLSVWVGQANTGELFF
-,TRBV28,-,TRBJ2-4,TGTGCCAGCAGCGCCACTACGGCCAAAAACATTCAGTACTTC,CASSATTAKNIQYF
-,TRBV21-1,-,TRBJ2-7,TGTGACAGCAACCCGAAGGACCGGGACAGGGCGCCGTACGAGCAGTACTTC,CDSNPKDRDRAPYEQYF
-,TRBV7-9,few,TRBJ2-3,TGTGCCAGCAGCGACCTCCCGGATACGCAGTATTTT,CASSDLPDTQYF
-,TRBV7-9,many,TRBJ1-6,TGTGCCAGCAGCTTGAACAGGGAGAAGTCACCCCTCCACTTT,CASSLNREKSPLHF
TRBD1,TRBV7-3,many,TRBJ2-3,TGTGCCAGCAGCCTTTGGACAGGGGGTTTGGATACGCAGTATTTT,CASSLWTGGLDTQYF
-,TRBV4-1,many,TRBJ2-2,TGCGCCAGCAGCCAACAAAGGGGAGGCACCGGGGAGCTGTTTTTT,CASSQQRGGTGELFF
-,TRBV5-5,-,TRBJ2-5,TGTGCCAGCAGCACAACATCTTACGAGACCCAGTACTTC,CASSTTSYETQYF
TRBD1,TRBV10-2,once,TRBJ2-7,TGCGCCAGCAGACAGGGGCTCCACGAGCAGTACTTC,CASRQGLHEQYF
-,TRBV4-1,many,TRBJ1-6,TGCGCCAGCAGCCGGGGGATGGGACGGAATAATTCACCCCTCCACTTT,CASSRGMGRNNSPLHF
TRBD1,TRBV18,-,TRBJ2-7,TGTGCCAGCTCACCTTTCGGACAGGTGATCTACGATCAGTACTTC,CASSPFGQVIYDQYF
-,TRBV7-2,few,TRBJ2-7,TGTGCCAGCAGCTTATTTGCCGGTAGCTCCTACGAGCAGTACTTC,CASSLFAGSSYEQYF
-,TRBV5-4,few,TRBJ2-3,TGTGCCAGCAGCCCCGCGGCGGCACTCGGGGGCGATTATACGCAGTATTTT,CASSPAAALGGDYTQYF
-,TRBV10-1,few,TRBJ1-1,TGCGCCAGCAGTGACCAGAACACTGAAGCTTTCTTT,CASSDQNTEAFF
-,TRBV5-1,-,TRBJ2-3,TGCGCCAGCAGCTTGGTCCGGGCAGATACGCAGTATTTT,CASSLVRADTQYF
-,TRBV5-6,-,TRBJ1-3,TGTGCCAGCAGCCTTACTCGGGCCAACCTGGGAAACACCATATATTTT,CASSLTRANLGNTIYF
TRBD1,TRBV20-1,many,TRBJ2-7,TGCAGTGCTAGATCGACAGGGGGAGTTAACGAGCAGTACTTC,CSARSTGGVNEQYF
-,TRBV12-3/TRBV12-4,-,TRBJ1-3,TGTGCCAGCAGTTTAATGCTTCACTCTGGAAACACCATATATTTT,CASSLMLHSGNTIYF
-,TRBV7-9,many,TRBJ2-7,TGTGCCAGCAGCCAGCCGTACTCCGAGACCTACGAGCAGTACTTC,CASSQPYSETYEQYF
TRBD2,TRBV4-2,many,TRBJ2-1,TGTGCCAGCAGCCAACGACCGGGACTAGCGGATTACAATGAGCAGTTCTTC,CASSQRPGLADYNEQFF
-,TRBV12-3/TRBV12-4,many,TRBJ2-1,TGTGCCACCAAGCGACTCCAAAGCTCCTACAATGAGCAGTTCTTC,CATKRLQSSYNEQFF
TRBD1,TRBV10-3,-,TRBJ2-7,TGTGCCATCAGTCCGCGGACAGGGGAAGACGAGCAGTACTTC,CAISPRTGEDEQYF
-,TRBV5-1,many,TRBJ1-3,TGCGCCAGCAGCCAAGACAACTCTGGAAACACCATATATTTT,CASSQDNSGNTIYF
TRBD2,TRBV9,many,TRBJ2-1,TGTGCCAGCAGCCCCCGGACTAGCGGGGGGGGTGGTGAGCAGTTCTTC,CASSPRTSGGGGEQFF
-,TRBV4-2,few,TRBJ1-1,TGTGCCAGCAGCCAAGGCGGCCCTGAAGCTTTCTTT,CASSQGGPEAFF
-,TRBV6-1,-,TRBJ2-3,TGTGCCAGCAGGAACCCTCGCGGGAGCACAGATACGCAGTATTTT,CASRNPRGSTDTQYF
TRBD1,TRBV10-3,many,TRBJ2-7,TGTGCCATCAGGCAGGGGGCCGTCTACGAGCAGTACTTC,CAIRQGAVYEQYF
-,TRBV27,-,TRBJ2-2,TGTGCCAGCAGTTTAAGGGGCTCGAGCAGCGGGGAGCTGTTTTTT,CASSLRGSSSGELFF
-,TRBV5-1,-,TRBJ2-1,TGCGCCAGCAGCCCGGGGGCCCCTGGGGATGAGCAGTTCTTC,CASSPGAPGDEQFF
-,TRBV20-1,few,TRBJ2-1,TGCGGGACGTCGGGGAACTACAATGAGCAGTTCTTC,CGTSGNYNEQFF